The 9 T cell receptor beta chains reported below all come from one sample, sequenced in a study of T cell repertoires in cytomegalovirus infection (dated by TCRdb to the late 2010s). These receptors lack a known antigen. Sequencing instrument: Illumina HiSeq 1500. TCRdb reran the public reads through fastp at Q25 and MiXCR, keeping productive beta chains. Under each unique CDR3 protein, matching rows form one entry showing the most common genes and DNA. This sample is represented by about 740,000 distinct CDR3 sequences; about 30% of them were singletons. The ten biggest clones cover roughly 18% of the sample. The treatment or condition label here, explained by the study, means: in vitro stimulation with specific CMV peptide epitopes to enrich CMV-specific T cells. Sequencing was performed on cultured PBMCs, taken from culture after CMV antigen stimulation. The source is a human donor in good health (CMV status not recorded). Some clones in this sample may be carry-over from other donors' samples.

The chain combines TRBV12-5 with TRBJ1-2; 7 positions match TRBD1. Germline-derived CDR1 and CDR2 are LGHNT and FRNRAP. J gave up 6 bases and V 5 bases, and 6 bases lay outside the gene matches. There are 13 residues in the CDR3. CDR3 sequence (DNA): TGTGCTAGTGGTCCCGGGACAGAGGATGGCTACACCTTC. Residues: CASGPGTEDGYTF.

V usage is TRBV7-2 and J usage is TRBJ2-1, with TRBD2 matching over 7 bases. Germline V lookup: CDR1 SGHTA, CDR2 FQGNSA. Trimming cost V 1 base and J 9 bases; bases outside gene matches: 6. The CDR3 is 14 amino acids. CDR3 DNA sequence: TGTGCCAGCAGCTTAGGAGGACTAGGGGTTGAGCAGTTCTTC. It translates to CASSLGGLGVEQFF. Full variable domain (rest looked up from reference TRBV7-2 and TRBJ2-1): GAGVSQSPSNKVTEKGKDVELRCDPISGHTALYWYRQSLGQGLEFLIYFQGNSAPDKSGLPSDRFSAERTGGSVSTLTIQRTQQEDSAVYLCASSLGGLGVEQFFGPGTRLTVL.

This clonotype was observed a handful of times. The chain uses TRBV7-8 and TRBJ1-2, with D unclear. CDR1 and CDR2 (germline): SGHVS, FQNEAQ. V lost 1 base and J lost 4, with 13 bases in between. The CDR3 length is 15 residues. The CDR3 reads CASSLVPQVSYGYTF. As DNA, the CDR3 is TGTGCCAGCAGCTTAGTCCCGCAGGTTAGCTATGGCTACACCTTC.

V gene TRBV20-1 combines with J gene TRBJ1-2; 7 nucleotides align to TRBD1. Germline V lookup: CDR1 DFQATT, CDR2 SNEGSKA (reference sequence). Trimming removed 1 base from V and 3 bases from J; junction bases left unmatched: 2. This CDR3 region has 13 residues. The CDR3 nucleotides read TGCAGTGCTAGAGGGACAGGCCACTATGGCTACACCTTC. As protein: CSARGTGHYGYTF.

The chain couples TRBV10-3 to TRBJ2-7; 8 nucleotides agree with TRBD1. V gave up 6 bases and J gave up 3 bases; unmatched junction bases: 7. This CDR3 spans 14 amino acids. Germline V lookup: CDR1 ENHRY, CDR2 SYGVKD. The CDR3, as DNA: TGTGCCATCAGGACAGGGGACCCCTACTACGAGCAGTACTTC. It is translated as CAIRTGDPYYEQYF.

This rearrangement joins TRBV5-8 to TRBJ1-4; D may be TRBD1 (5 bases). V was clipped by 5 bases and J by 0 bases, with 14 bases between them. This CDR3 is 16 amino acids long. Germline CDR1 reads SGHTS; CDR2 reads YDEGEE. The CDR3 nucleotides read TGTGCCAGCAGTCTAGGAGGGGTTGCAACTAATGAAAAACTGTTTTTT. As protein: CASSLGGVATNEKLFF.

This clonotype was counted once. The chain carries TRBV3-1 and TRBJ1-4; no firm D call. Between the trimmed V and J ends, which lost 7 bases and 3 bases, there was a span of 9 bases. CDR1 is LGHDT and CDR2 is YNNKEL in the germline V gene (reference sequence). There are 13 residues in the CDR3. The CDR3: CASTSHANEKLFF. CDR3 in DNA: TGTGCCAGCACCTCGCATGCTAATGAAAAACTGTTTTTT.

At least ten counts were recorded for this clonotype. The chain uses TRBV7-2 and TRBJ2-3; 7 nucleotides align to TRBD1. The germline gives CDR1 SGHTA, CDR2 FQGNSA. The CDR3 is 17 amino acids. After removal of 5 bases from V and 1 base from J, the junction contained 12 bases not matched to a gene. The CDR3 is CASSQRSRQGGTDTQYF. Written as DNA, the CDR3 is TGTGCCAGCAGCCAGAGATCCAGACAGGGCGGCACAGATACGCAGTATTTT.

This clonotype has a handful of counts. The CDR3 nucleotides read TGTGCCAGCAGCACCCAGCCTCGGCAGGGCCGGGAGACCCAGTACTTC. Amino acid sequence: CASSTQPRQGRETQYF. This chain uses TRBV7-2 with TRBJ2-5, with a weak D call TRBD1 (5 bases). CDR3 size: 16 residues. Germline assignment: CDR1 SGHTA and CDR2 FQGNSA. Trimming stripped 5 bases from V and 5 bases from J, with 21 bases between. Complete variable domain (other parts from reference TRBV7-2 and TRBJ2-5): GAGVSQSPSNKVTEKGKDVELRCDPISGHTALYWYRQSLGQGLEFLIYFQGNSAPDKSGLPSDRFSAERTGGSVSTLTIQRTQQEDSAVYLCASSTQPRQGRETQYFGPGTRLLVL.